Sequencing of this T cell receptor beta chain was carried out in a study of CXCR3-negative and CXCR3-positive naive CD8 T cells (dated by TCRdb to 2018 to 2020). For context, the study as a whole: In total, roughly 130 million TRB reads were obtained, corresponding to roughly 1.5 +/- 0.3 million reads per library. Diversity and physicochemical repertoire analyses covered around 10 donors pooled from two independent experiments. The TRBV-TRBJ cluster analysis covered naive subsets from a handful of donors and memory cells from 3 donors. The research as a whole found: Repertoire diversity was comparably high in both naive subsets but much lower in memory CD8+ T cells. CXCR3 expression partially decreased after cryopreservation, so most assays used freshly isolated PBMCs. TRB CDR3s from CXCR3-positive naive cells showed higher hydrophobicity (lower Kidera factor 4), lower energy, and higher strength and volume indices than CXCR3-negative naive cells. Because surface CD5, which is linked to self-reactivity in mice, was comparable between the naive subsets, TCR interaction strength was also inferred from the physicochemical properties of TRB CDR3s. TRBV-TRBJ usage was similar between naive CXCR3-negative and CXCR3-positive cells from the same donor, while memory cells showed distinct patterns.

Each CD8+ T cell subset was flow-sorted in triplicate, with under 350,000 cells per subset placed directly into RLT lysis buffer. To keep memory contaminants out, a stringent definition of naive CD8+ T cells was applied: CD45RO-CCR7+CD27+CD95-. Peripheral blood mononuclear cells were isolated from buffy coats using standard density gradient centrifugation. Naive CXCR3-negative and CXCR3-positive CD8+ T cells were flow-sorted using a FACSAria III. Total RNA was extracted from sorted cells using an RNeasy Mini Kit. TCRdb records NextSeq 550 as the sequencer. The Human TCR Profiling Kit (MiLaboratory) was used to prepare UMI-labeled 5' RACE TRB cDNA libraries. cDNA synthesis used the entire amount of extracted RNA, and PCR amplification then used the entire amount of cDNA produced. The libraries were made side by side, with each library going through the same number of PCR cycles. The source study handled its data this way. About 50,000 +/- 10,000 unique UMI-labeled TRB cDNA molecules per library were extracted with MIGEC and MiXCR, with at least two reads per UMI required. On average, 40,000 +/- 10,000 functional in-frame TRB CDR3 nucleotide clonotypes lacking stop codons were found per library. After each sample was downsampled to 5000 UMI-labeled TRB molecules, VDJtools was used to calculate diversity metrics such as normalized Shannon-Wiener and Chao1. VDJtools was used to calculate clonotype-size-weighted physicochemical properties of the central five CDR3 residues, namely interaction energy, strength, volume and Kidera factor 4. Through TCRdb reprocessing, the reads give one entry per CDR3 protein sequence; DNA is omitted. TCRdb, not the original authors, processed these V and J calls. In this sample's table one finds over 70,000 distinct CDR3 sequences. Jointly, the top ten make up approximately 1% of the sample.

A remark on this clonotype: Its binding antigen is unknown.

The CDR3 spans 13 residues, from the cysteine through the phenylalanine. The protein alone is recorded here. CDR1 and CDR2, looked up from the germline V gene, are SGHDT and YYEEEE. The clonotype was recovered from a human donor in good health. Some clones in this sample may be carry-over from other donors' samples. The rearrangement joined TRBV5-6 to TRBJ2-7; TCRdb's assignment of TRBD1 cannot be checked, as there is no DNA. Material for sequencing was naive CXCR3- CD8+ T cells from blood. The cell subset or site label, read with the paper, signifies: CD45RO-CCR7+CD27+CD95- naive CD8+ T cells lacking CXCR3 (TNR3-). The CDR3 sequence is CASSYGTTYEQYF.